This T cell receptor (beta chain) appears in the sequencing data of a study of regulatory T cells in long-lasting Graves disease. The time point here: newly diagnosed GD, antithyroid drugs for less than 3 months. Scientists built the TCR library using RNA that was extracted from PBMCs. Peripheral blood, at roughly 8.4 milliliters, went into EDTA tubes. Arm-PCR of CDR3 regions and iRepertoire HTBI primers were the basis on which TCR beta libraries were built. TCRdb itself ran the multiplex PCR reads through MiXCR, one entry per CDR3 protein. The sample has 500,000 to 700,000 distinct CDR3 sequences, 15% to 20% seen once; the top ten hold more than 15%. Per germline, CDR1 MNHNS and CDR2 SASEGT. Deletions cut 6 bases from V and 1 base from J, with 9 bases between. This CDR3 has 14 amino acids. General observations from the study: Lower TCR diversity was seen in persistent Graves' patients than in newly diagnosed ones. Repertoires from persistent disease leaned toward TRBV28, TRBJ1-2 and TRBJ2-5.

This clonotype was observed a few times. Antigen unknown. In addition, the sample was reused for a study of T cells in Graves' hyperthyroidism and ophthalmopathy. That study adds: TCR CDR3 regions were first amplified by RT-PCR with HTBI primers.

This TCR derives from a young woman with Graves disease. The chain links TRBV6-1 to TRBJ2-2; the D is unclear. Material: peripheral blood mononuclear cells (PBMCs), obtained at new diagnosis, from a patient treated with antithyroid drugs. CDR3: CASRPAKNTGELFF. As DNA, the CDR3 is TGTGCCAGCAGACCCGCTAAGAACACCGGGGAGCTGTTTTTT.